The 14 T cell receptor beta chains presented below share a single source sample, sequenced in a study of shared clonotypes between healthy human individuals. Data came from immunoSEQ multiplex PCR; TCRdb stores just in-frame clones and leaves some out. The table lists approximately 400,000 clones, 96% of them singletons. The sample comprised memory CD8+ T cells sorted from blood. Subset meaning: CD45RO+ cells pooled with CCR7-negative TemRA cells. The origin of the receptors is a man aged 25 to 45 in good health.

V and J are TRBV30 and TRBJ1-2; possibly TRBD1 for D (5 bases). CDR3 length: 12 amino acids. From germline, CDR1 is GTSNPN and CDR2 SVGIG (reference sequence). V shed 3 bases and J shed 4 bases, with 9 bases lying between them. CDR3 sequence reads: CAWRDTGYGYTF. CDR3 nucleotides: TGTGCCTGGAGAGACACAGGCTATGGCTACACCTTC.

The V call is TRBV5-4, the J call TRBJ2-5; D unresolved. Trimming took off 0 bases at V and 0 bases at J, with 6 bases between the two ends. Germline V gives CDR1 SGHNT, CDR2 YYREEE (reference sequence). The CDR3 is made up of 14 amino acids. The CDR3 sequence is CASSLVQYQETQYF. The DNA for the CDR3 is TGTGCCAGCAGCTTGGTCCAGTACCAAGAGACCCAGTACTTC.

The chain uses TRBV4-2 and TRBJ1-4, with D unresolved. Trimming pared 1 base from V and 0 bases from J, leaving 9 bases between. Germline V gene lookup returns CDR1 LGHNA and CDR2 YNFKEQ. This CDR3 contains 16 residues. The CDR3 loop is CASSQGLAATNEKLFF. The CDR3 region has the DNA TGTGCCAGCAGCCAAGGGTTGGCAGCAACTAATGAAAAACTGTTTTTT.

This sequence joins TRBV28 and TRBJ2-1, with TRBD2 matching 7 bases. The CDR3 length is 16 residues. Trimming cost V 5 bases and J 7 bases; bases outside gene matches: 14. From germline, CDR1 is MDHEN and CDR2 SYDVKM. The CDR3 protein is CASSLSGHTDRNEQFF. In DNA, the CDR3 is TGTGCCAGCAGTCTTAGCGGGCATACGGATCGGAATGAGCAGTTCTTC.

CDR3 DNA: TGTGCCAGCAGTGAATTTAGGGGTGAAAACACCATATATTTT. Translated, it gives CASSEFRGENTIYF. The chain has TRBV25-1 and TRBJ1-3, with a tentative D call TRBD1 (5 bases). This CDR3 region has 14 residues. Germline-derived CDR1 and CDR2 are MGHDK and SYGVNS. The V gene lost 1 base and the J gene lost 6 bases, with 10 bases spanning the gap.

The chain couples TRBV5-4 to TRBJ1-5; 7 positions agree with TRBD1. V was clipped by 2 bases and J by 2 bases; unmatched bases: 7. Germline values: CDR1 SGHNT, CDR2 YYREEE (reference sequence). The CDR3 contains 16 residues. CDR3 in DNA: TGTGCCAGCAGCTTAGACACAGGGGTGGGCAATCAGCCCCAGCATTTT. This sequence encodes CASSLDTGVGNQPQHF.

The CDR3 DNA follows: TGTGCCATCACAGGGGGCACTGAAGCTTTCTTT. As protein: CAITGGTEAFF. The V and J genes are TRBV10-3 and TRBJ1-1, with 7 bases fitting TRBD1. J lost 4 bases, V lost 7 bases, and 0 bases had no gene match. Germline-derived CDR1 and CDR2 are ENHRY and SYGVKD. This CDR3 is built from 11 residues.

The rearrangement links TRBV28 to TRBJ1-1, with TRBD1 matching over 8 bases. The ends lost 4 bases at V and 4 bases at J; junction bases unmatched: 2. Per germline, CDR1 MDHEN and CDR2 SYDVKM. The CDR3 has 13 amino acids. In nucleotides, the CDR3 is TGTGCCAGCAGTTGGACAGGGACCACTGAAGCTTTCTTT. This sequence encodes CASSWTGTTEAFF.

This chain uses TRBV29-1 with TRBJ2-3, with 7 bases matching TRBD2. Germline assignment: CDR1 SQVTM and CDR2 ANQGSEA. This CDR3 is 14 amino acids long. V dropped 1 base and J dropped 2; count of bases not matched to a gene: 3. CDR3 protein: CSVEGAGATDTQYF. In DNA form, the CDR3 reads TGCAGCGTTGAAGGGGCGGGAGCCACAGATACGCAGTATTTT.

DNA for the CDR3: TGTGCCAGCAGTTTAAAGGCAGATACGCAGTATTTT. It encodes CASSLKADTQYF. The chain joins TRBV28 to TRBJ2-3, with D uncertain. V was cut by 2 bases and J by 4 bases, with 4 bases left in between. Germline-derived CDR1 and CDR2 are MDHEN and SYDVKM. This CDR3 region has 12 residues. The whole variable domain, remainder taken from reference TRBV28 and TRBJ2-3, is DVKVTQSSRYLVKRTGEKVFLECVQDMDHENMFWYRQDPGLGLRLIYFSYDVKMKEKGDIPEGYSVSREKKERFSLILESASTNQTSMYLCASSLKADTQYFGPGTRLTVL.

V is TRBV4-2 and J is TRBJ2-4, with D unresolved. In germline, CDR1 is LGHNA, CDR2 YNFKEQ. This CDR3 region has 17 residues. V was pared by 0 bases and J by 0 bases, with 12 bases between. The CDR3, as DNA: TGTGCCAGCAGCCAAGACCCGCTGGGTATAGCCAAAAACATTCAGTACTTC. As protein: CASSQDPLGIAKNIQYF.

V and J are TRBV7-9 and TRBJ2-3, with 12 bases that match TRBD2. CDR3 size: 16 residues. The V segment lost 1 base and the J segment 4 bases; nucleotides outside the gene matches: 3. CDR1 is SEHNR and CDR2 is FQNEAQ in the germline V gene (reference sequence). This CDR3 reads CASSLVTSGRADTQYF. The CDR3 region has the DNA TGTGCCAGCAGCTTAGTGACTAGCGGGAGAGCAGATACGCAGTATTTT. Full variable domain (outside the CDR3, taken from reference TRBV7-9 and TRBJ2-3): DTGVSQNPRHKITKRGQNVTFRCDPISEHNRLYWYRQTLGQGPEFLTYFQNEAQLEKSRLLSDRFSAERPKGSFSTLEIQRTEQGDSAMYLCASSLVTSGRADTQYFGPGTRLTVL.

This clone appeared once. The CDR3 loop is CASSFRQLSYEQYF. DNA of the CDR3: TGTGCCAGCAGTTTTAGGCAGCTGTCCTACGAGCAGTACTTC. The rearrangement links TRBV28 to TRBJ2-7; D call uncertain. Germline CDR1 is MDHEN and CDR2 is SYDVKM. V was shortened by 3 bases and J by 1 base, with 10 bases between the two germline ends. This CDR3 has 14 amino acids.

The V and J genes are TRBV29-1 and TRBJ2-1; D could derive from TRBD1 or TRBD2 (5 bases each). CDR3 length: 12 amino acids. Per germline, CDR1 SQVTM and CDR2 ANQGSEA. The V end was cut by 4 bases, the J end by 10 bases, with 14 bases between. CDR3 in DNA: TGCAGCGTTGGGGGCTTAGCGTACGAGCAGTTCTTC. Protein: CSVGGLAYEQFF.